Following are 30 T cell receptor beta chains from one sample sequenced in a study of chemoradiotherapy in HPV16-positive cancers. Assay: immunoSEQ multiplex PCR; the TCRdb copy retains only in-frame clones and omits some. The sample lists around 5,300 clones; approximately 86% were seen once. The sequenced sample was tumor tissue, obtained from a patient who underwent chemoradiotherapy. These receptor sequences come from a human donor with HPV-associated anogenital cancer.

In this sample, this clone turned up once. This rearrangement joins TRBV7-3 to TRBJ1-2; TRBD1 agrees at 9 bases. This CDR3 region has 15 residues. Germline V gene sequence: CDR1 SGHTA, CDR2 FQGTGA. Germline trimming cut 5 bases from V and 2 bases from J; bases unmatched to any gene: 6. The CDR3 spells CASSTGTGINYGYTF. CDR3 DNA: TGTGCCAGCAGCACAGGGACAGGGATCAACTATGGCTACACCTTC. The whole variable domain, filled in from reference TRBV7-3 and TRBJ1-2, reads GAGVSQTPSNKVTEKGKYVELRCDPISGHTALYWYRQSLGQGPEFLIYFQGTGAADDSGLPNDRFFAVRPEGSVSTLKIQRTERGDSAVYLCASSTGTGINYGYTFGSGTRLTVV.

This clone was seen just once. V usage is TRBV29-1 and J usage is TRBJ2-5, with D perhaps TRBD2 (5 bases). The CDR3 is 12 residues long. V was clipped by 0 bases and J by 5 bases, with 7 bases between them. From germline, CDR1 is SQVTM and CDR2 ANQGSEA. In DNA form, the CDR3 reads TGCAGCGTTGAAGAGGCGGGTGAGACCCAGTACTTC. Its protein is CSVEEAGETQYF.

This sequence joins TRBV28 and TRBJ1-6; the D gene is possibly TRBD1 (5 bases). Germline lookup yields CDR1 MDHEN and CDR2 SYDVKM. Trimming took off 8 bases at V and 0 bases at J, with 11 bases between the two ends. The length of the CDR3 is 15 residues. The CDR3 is CASSTESSYNSPLHF. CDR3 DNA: TGTGCCAGCTCGACAGAGAGCTCCTATAATTCACCCCTCCACTTT.

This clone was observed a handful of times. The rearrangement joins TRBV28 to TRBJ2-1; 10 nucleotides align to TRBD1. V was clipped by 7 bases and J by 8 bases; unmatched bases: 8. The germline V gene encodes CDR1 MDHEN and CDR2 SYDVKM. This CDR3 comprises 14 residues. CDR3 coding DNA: TGTGCCAGCACCGGGGACAGGGGATGGGATGAGCAGTTCTTC. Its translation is CASTGDRGWDEQFF.

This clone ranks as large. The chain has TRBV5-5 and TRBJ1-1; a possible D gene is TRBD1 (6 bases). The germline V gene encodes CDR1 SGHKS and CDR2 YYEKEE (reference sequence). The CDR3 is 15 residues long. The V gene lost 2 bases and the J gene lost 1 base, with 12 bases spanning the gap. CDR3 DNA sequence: TGTGCCAGCAGCTTCATTCCAGGGGAGAACACTGAAGCTTTCTTT. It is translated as CASSFIPGENTEAFF.

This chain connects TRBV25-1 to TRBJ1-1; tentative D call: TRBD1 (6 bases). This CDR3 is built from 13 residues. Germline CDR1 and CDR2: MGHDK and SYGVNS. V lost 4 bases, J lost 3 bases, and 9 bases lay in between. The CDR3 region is CASSAQGHTEAFF. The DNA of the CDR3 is TGTGCCAGCAGTGCACAGGGCCACACTGAAGCTTTCTTT.

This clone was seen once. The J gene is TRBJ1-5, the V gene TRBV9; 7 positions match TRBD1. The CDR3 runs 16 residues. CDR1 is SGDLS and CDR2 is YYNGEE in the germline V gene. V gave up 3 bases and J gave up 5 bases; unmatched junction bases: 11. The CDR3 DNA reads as TGTGCCAGCAGCGGAGAAGGGACAGTGGGCCATCAGCCCCAGCATTTT. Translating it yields CASSGEGTVGHQPQHF.

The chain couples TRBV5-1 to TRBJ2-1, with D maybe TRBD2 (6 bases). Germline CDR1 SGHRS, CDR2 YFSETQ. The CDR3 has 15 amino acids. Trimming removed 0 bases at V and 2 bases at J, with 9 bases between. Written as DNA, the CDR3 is TGCGCCAGCAGCTTGGGTAGCGGAGCCTACAATGAGCAGTTCTTC. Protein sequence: CASSLGSGAYNEQFF.

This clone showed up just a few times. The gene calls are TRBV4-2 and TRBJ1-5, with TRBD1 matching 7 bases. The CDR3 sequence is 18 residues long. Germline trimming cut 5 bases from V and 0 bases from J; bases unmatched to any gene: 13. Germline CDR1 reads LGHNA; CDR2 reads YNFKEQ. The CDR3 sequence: CASSSQGLDRDSNQPQHF. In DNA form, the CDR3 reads TGTGCCAGCAGCTCCCAAGGTCTCGACAGGGATAGCAATCAGCCCCAGCATTTT.

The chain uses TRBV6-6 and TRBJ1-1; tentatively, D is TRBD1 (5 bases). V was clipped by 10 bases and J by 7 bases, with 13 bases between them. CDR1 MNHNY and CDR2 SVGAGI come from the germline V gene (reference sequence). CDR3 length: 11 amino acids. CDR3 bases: TGTGCCACGGGGGGAGTGATTGAAGCTTTCTTT. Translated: CATGGVIEAFF.

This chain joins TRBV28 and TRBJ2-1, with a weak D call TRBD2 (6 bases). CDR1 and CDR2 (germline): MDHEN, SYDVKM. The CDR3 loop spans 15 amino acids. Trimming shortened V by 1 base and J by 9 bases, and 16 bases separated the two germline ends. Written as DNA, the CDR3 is TGTGCCAGCAGTTTATTCAGTGGAGGGTTAGGTGAGCAGTTCTTC. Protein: CASSLFSGGLGEQFF.

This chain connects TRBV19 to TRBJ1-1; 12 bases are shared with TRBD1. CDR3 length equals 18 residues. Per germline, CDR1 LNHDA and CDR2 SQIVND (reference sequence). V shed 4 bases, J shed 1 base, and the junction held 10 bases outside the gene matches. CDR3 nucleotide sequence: TGTGCCAGTAGTACGTTTCCCGGGACAGGGGGCAGGAACACTGAAGCTTTCTTT. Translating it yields CASSTFPGTGGRNTEAFF.

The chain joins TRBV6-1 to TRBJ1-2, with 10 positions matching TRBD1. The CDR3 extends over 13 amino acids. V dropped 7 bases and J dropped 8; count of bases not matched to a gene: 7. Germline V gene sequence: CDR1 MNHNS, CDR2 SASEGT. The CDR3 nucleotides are TGTGCCAGCACCCCGACAGGGGGCGAAGGCTACACCTTC. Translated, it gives CASTPTGGEGYTF.

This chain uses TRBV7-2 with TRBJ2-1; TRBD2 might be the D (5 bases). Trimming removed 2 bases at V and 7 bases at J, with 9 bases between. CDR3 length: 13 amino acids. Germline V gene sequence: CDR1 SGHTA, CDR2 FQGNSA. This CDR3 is CASSLQLDNEQFF. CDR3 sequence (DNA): TGTGCCAGCAGCTTACAACTAGATAATGAGCAGTTCTTC.

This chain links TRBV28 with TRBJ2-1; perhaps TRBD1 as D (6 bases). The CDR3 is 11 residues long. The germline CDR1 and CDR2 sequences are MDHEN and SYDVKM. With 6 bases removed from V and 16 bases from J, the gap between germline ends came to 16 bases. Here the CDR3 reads CASSRQVWLFF. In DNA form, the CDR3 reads TGTGCCAGCAGCAGACAGGTCTGGCTCTTCTTC.

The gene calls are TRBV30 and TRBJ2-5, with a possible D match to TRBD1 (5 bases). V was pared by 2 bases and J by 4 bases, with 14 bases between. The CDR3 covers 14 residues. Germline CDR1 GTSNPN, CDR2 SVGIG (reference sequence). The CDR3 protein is CAWSKGLLGETQYF. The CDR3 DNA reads TGTGCCTGGAGTAAGGGGTTGTTGGGAGAGACCCAGTACTTC. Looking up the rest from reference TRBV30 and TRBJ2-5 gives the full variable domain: SQTIHQWPATLVQPVGSPLSLECTVEGTSNPNLYWYRQAAGRGLQLLFYSVGIGQISSEVPQNLSASRPQDRQFILSSKKLLLSDSGFYLCAWSKGLLGETQYFGPGTRLLVL.

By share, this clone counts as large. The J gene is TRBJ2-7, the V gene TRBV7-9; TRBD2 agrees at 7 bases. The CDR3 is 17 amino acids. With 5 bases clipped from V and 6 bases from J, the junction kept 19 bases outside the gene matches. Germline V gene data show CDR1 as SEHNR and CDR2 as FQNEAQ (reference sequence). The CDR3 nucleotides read TGTGCCAGCAGCCCGGGTCGTGATCTAGCGGAGTCCGGCGAGCAGTACTTC. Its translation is CASSPGRDLAESGEQYF.

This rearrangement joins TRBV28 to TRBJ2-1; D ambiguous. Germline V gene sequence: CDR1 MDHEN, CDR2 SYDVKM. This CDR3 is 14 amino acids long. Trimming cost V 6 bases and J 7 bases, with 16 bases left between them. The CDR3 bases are TGTGCCAGCAGCCAGCAAATTGGATTTAATGAGCAGTTCTTC. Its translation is CASSQQIGFNEQFF.

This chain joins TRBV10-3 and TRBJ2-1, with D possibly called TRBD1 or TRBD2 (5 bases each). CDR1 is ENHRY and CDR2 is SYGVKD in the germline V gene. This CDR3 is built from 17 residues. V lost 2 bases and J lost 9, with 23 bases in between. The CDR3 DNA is TGTGCCATCAGTGAGCGCGCCGGGACCCTTGAAGATGTTGAGCAGTTCTTC. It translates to CAISERAGTLEDVEQFF.

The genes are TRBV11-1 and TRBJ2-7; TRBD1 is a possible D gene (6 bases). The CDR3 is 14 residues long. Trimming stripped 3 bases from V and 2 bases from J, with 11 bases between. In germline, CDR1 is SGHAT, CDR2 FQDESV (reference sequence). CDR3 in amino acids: CASSFNRDTYEQYF. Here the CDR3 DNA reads TGTGCCAGCAGCTTCAACAGGGATACCTACGAGCAGTACTTC.

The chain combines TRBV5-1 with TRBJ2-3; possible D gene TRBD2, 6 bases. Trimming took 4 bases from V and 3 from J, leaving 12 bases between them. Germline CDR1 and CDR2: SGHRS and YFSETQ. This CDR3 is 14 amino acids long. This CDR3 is CASSQSTRTDTQYF. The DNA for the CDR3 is TGCGCCAGCAGCCAGTCGACTAGGACAGATACGCAGTATTTT. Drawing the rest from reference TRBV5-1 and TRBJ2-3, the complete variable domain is KAGVTQTPRYLIKTRGQQVTLSCSPISGHRSVSWYQQTPGQGLQFLFEYFSETQRNKGNFPGRFSGRQFSNSRSEMNVSTLELGDSALYLCASSQSTRTDTQYFGPGTRLTVL.

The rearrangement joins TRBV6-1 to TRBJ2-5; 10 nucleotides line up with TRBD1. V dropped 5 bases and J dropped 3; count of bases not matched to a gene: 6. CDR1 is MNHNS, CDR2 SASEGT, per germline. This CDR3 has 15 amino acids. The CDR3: CASSRTGGVEETQYF. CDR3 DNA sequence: TGTGCCAGCAGTCGGACAGGGGGAGTGGAAGAGACCCAGTACTTC.

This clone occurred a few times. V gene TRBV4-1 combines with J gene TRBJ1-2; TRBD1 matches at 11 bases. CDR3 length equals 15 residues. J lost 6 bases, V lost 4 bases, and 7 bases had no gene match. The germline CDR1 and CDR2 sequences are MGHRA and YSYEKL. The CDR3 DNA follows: TGCGCCAGCAGCCTCGGACAGGGGGCGCAGGATGGCTACACCTTC. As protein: CASSLGQGAQDGYTF.

The DNA of the CDR3 is TGCGCCAGCAGCCCATCCCCGGGGGCAACCTACGAGCAGTACTTC. This encodes CASSPSPGATYEQYF. The gene calls are TRBV4-3 and TRBJ2-7; D may match TRBD1 or TRBD2 (6 bases each). Per germline, CDR1 LGHNA and CDR2 YSLEER. This CDR3 is built from 15 residues. The ends were cut back, 4 bases at V and 2 bases at J, with 15 bases in the middle.

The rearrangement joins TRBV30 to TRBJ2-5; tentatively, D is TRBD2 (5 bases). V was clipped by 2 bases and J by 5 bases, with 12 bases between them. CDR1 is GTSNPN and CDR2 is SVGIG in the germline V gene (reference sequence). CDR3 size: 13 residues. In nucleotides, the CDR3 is TGTGCCTGGAGTCCCGGCGGGTGGGAGACCCAGTACTTC. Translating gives CAWSPGGWETQYF. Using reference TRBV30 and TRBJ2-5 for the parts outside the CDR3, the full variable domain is SQTIHQWPATLVQPVGSPLSLECTVEGTSNPNLYWYRQAAGRGLQLLFYSVGIGQISSEVPQNLSASRPQDRQFILSSKKLLLSDSGFYLCAWSPGGWETQYFGPGTRLLVL.

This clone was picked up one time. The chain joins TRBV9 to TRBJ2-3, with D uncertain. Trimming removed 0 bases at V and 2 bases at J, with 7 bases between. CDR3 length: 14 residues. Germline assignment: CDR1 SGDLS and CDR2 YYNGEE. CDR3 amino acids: CASSVGSPTDTQYF. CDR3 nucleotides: TGTGCCAGCAGCGTAGGGAGCCCCACAGATACGCAGTATTTT.

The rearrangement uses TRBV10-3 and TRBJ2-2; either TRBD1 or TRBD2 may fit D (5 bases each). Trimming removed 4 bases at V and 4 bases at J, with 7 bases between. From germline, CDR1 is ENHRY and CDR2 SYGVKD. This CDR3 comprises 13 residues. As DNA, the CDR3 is TGTGCCATCAGTGGGGACGGCACCGGGGAGCTGTTTTTT. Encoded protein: CAISGDGTGELFF.

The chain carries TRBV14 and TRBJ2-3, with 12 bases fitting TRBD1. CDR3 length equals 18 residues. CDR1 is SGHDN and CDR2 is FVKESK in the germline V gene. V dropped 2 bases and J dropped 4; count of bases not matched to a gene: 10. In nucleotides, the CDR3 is TGTGCCAGCAGCCAACACCTCGGGACAGGGGGCGCATCAGATACGCAGTATTTT. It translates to CASSQHLGTGGASDTQYF.

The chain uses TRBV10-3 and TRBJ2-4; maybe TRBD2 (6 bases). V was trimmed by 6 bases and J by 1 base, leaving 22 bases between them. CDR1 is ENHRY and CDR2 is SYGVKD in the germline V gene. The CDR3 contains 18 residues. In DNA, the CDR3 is TGTGCCATCAGAGCCGGGGGAGCGGGTGGATGGGCCAAAAACATTCAGTACTTC. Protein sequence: CAIRAGGAGGWAKNIQYF.

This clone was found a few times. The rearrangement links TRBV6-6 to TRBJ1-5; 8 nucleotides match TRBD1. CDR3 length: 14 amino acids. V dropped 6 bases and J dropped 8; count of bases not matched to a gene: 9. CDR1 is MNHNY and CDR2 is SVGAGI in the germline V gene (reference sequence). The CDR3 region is CASRDRENHEPQHF. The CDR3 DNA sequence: TGTGCCAGCAGGGACAGGGAAAATCATGAGCCCCAGCATTTT.